Below, 8 T cell receptor beta chains from the same sample are listed, as sequenced in a study of cytomegalovirus exposure and HLA in healthy donors. Both 60 Vbeta primers and 13 Jbeta primers went into the PCR. Only in-frame clones appear in the TCRdb table, and some are missing; sequencing was by immunoSEQ multiplex PCR. In the table there are approximately 97,000 clones, around 81% of which are singletons. The sequencing input was PBMCs. The origin of the receptors is a woman in her 70s in good health and CMV-seropositive.

This clone was seen just once. V is TRBV12-5 and J is TRBJ1-1; 7 positions agree with TRBD1. This CDR3 has 16 residues. In germline, CDR1 is LGHNT, CDR2 FRNRAP. V shed 0 bases and J 3 bases; nucleotides not matched to a gene: 7. CDR3 sequence (DNA): TGTGCTAGTGGTTTGGTCCTCGGCCAGGGGGACACTGAAGCTTTCTTT. Translated: CASGLVLGQGDTEAFF.

The count of this clone is one. The V and J genes are TRBV29-1 and TRBJ1-5, with 8 bases aligning to TRBD1. The germline V gene encodes CDR1 SQVTM and CDR2 ANQGSEA. Trimming took 1 base from V and 6 from J; bases not matched to a gene: 5. The CDR3 runs to 14 residues. The CDR3, as DNA: TGCAGCGTTGAAGCTTCAGGGGGCGGTCAGCCCCAGCATTTT. Amino acid sequence: CSVEASGGGQPQHF.

The chain links TRBV11-2 to TRBJ2-4; 8 bases match TRBD2. Germline values: CDR1 SGHAT, CDR2 FQNNGV. The trim removed 6 bases at V and 6 bases at J, leaving 16 bases unmatched. This CDR3 is 17 amino acids long. CDR3 DNA: TGTGCCAGCAGTACAATAGGGGGGGCGGGAGGAATAAACATTCAGTACTTC. It encodes CASSTIGGAGGINIQYF.

This clone was picked up one time. The genes are TRBV7-2 and TRBJ2-5, with D maybe TRBD2 (5 bases). The J call is in doubt because the DNA end fits TRBJ2-7 better. The CDR3 is 15 amino acids. CDR1 and CDR2 (germline): SGHTA, FQGNSA. CDR3 residues: CASSLGGLISYEQYF. The CDR3 bases are TGTGCCAGCAGCTTAGGAGGGCTCATCTCCTACGAGCAGTACTTC.

This chain uses TRBV5-1 with TRBJ2-5; weak D call: TRBD2 (6 bases). TRBJ2-7 explains the end of the DNA better; the J call may be wrong. CDR3 length: 15 amino acids. Per the germline V gene, CDR1 is SGHRS and CDR2 is YFSETQ. CDR3 region: CASSLVPGVTDEQYF. The CDR3 DNA follows: TGCGCCAGCAGCTTGGTCCCGGGAGTAACGGACGAGCAGTACTTC.

The chain has TRBV7-3 and TRBJ2-1; D may be TRBD2 (6 bases). In germline, CDR1 is SGHTA, CDR2 FQGTGA. V lost 1 base and J lost 9, with 19 bases in between. This CDR3 spans 16 amino acids. The CDR3 sequence is CASSLKDPGVGTEQFF. The CDR3 DNA reads as TGTGCCAGCAGCTTAAAGGATCCGGGAGTAGGGACTGAGCAGTTCTTC.

The rearrangement uses TRBV7-2 and TRBJ2-5, with a weak D call TRBD1 (6 bases). The length of the CDR3 is 14 residues. Between the trimmed V and J ends, which lost 1 base and 1 base, there was a span of 7 bases. Germline V CDR1 and CDR2: SGHTA, FQGNSA. CDR3 in DNA: TGTGCCAGCAGCTTAGTAGGGGGCCAAGAGACCCAGTACTTC. It specifies CASSLVGGQETQYF.

V usage is TRBV7-2 and J usage is TRBJ2-5; 7 nucleotides agree with TRBD1. CDR3 length equals 12 residues. Germline lookup yields CDR1 SGHTA and CDR2 FQGNSA. Losses at the gene ends were 7 bases for V and 5 bases for J; bases not matched to a gene: 4. CDR3 loop: CASTSRGETQYF. DNA of the CDR3: TGTGCCAGCACGAGCAGGGGGGAGACCCAGTACTTC.